The T cell receptor (beta chain) described here comes from a study of cytomegalovirus exposure and HLA in healthy donors. About the study: Earlier findings included more than 95 million unique TCR beta sequences obtained from 150 million to 200 million T cells.

Concerning this clone itself: What it recognizes is unknown.

Study results and caveats: A later examination showed that TCR association rates differed by HLA locus, with DRB1 most and HLA-C fewest. Some highly shared sequence variants likely arose as a pipeline artifact.

PCR employed 60 Vbeta and 13 Jbeta primers. Original analysis: The count from a later analysis was about 80 million unique TCR beta chains, some 10 million of them shared. Sequenced by immunoSEQ multiplex PCR; TCRdb stores in-frame clones only, minus some. V, J and clone size are those of that table, while D and trimming were read from the DNA. The data show approximately 71,000 clones, about 78% seen once. Trimming took off 10 bases at V and 2 bases at J, with 15 bases between the two ends. CDR1 and CDR2 (germline): MDHEN, SYDVKM. The CDR3 is made up of 14 amino acids. The J gene is TRBJ1-3, the V gene TRBV28; possible D gene TRBD1, 6 bases. The sequencing sample was made of PBMCs. The origin of this receptor is a woman between 35 and 50 years old in good health and CMV-seropositive. The DNA of the CDR3 is TGTGCCACCGTCCCCCAGGGGACTGGAAACACCATATATTTT. Translated, it gives CATVPQGTGNTIYF.